This paragraph covers one TCR beta chain sequence. This record belongs to a study of cytotoxic CD8 clonotypes in ibrutinib-treated CLL. Data came from immunoSEQ multiplex PCR; TCRdb stores just in-frame clones and leaves some out. The table lists over 150,000 clones, around 72% of them singletons, with over 10% in the top ten. The V gene end was trimmed by 6 bases and the J gene end by 6 bases; junction bases not matched to a gene: 11. CDR1 and CDR2 from the germline V gene are SGDLS and YYNGEE. The CDR3 loop spans 15 amino acids. The rearrangement uses TRBV9 and TRBJ2-1; 8 nucleotides align to TRBD2. This clonotype was obtained from a human donor with chronic lymphocytic leukemia. Source: PBMCs, taken after 24 months of ibrutinib treatment. The CDR3: CASTPRVAGLNEQFF. CDR3 nucleotide sequence: TGTGCCAGCACCCCCCGAGTAGCGGGACTCAATGAGCAGTTCTTC.